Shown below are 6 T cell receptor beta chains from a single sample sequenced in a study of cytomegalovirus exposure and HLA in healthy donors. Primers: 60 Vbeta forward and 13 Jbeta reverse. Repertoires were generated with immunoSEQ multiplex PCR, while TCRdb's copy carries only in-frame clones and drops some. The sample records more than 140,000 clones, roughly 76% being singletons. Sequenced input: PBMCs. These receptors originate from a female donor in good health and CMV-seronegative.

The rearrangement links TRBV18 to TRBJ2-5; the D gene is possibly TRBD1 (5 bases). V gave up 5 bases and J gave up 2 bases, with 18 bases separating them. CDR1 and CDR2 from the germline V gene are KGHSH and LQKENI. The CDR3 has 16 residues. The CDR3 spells CASSSSKGLGQETQYF. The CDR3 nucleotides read TGTGCCAGCTCATCATCAAAGGGGTTAGGTCAAGAGACCCAGTACTTC.

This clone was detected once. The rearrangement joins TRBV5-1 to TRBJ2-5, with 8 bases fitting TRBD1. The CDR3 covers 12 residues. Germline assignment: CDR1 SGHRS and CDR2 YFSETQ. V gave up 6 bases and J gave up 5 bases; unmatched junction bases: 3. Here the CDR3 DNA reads TGCGCCAGCAAACAGGGGGTGGAGACCCAGTACTTC. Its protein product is CASKQGVETQYF.

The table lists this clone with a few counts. CDR3 sequence: CASSPGTGDTEAFF. The CDR3 DNA reads as TGTGCCAGCAGCCCGGGGACAGGCGATACTGAAGCTTTCTTT. The rearrangement links TRBV6-6 to TRBJ1-1, with 8 bases matching TRBD1. CDR1 and CDR2 (germline): MNHNY, SVGAGI (reference sequence). With 6 bases clipped from V and 5 bases from J, the junction kept 8 bases outside the gene matches. The CDR3 extends over 14 amino acids.

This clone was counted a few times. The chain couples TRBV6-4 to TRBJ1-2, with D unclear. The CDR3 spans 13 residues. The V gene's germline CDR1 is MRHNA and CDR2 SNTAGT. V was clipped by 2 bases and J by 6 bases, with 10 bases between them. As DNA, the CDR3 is TGTGCCAGCAGTGACGGACCCGGGGATGGCTACACCTTC. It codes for CASSDGPGDGYTF.

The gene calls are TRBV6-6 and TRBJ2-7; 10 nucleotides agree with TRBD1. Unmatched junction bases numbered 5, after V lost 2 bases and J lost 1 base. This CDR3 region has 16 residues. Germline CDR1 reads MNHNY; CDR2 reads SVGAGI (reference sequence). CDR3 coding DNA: TGTGCCAGCAGTTACGGGCTGGGACAGGGGTCCTACGAGCAGTACTTC. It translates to CASSYGLGQGSYEQYF.

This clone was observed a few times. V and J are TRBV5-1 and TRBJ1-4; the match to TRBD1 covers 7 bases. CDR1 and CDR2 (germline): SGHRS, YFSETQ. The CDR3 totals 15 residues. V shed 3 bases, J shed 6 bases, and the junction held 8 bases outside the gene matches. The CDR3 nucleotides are TGCGCCAGCAGCTGGCGACAGGGTGTAGATGAAAAACTGTTTTTT. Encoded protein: CASSWRQGVDEKLFF.